This TCR beta chain was recovered during a study of CD4+ T cells in melanoma. Whole-study findings and limits: In melanoma, neoantigen-specific CD4+ T cells reportedly differed in differentiation state. A reported correlation linked neoantigen-specific CD4+ T cells to CD8+, macrophage and B cell function.

Regarding this clone: Antigen: not known.

Libraries were prepared by immunoSEQ multiplex PCR; TCRdb keeps only in-frame clonotypes and omits some of them. The repertoire consists of roughly 60,000 clones, with 60% to 80% occurring once and the leading ten covering 4.5% to 5.5%. Material for sequencing was tumor tissue. The receptor's source is a human donor with melanoma.

CDR3 sequence (DNA): TGTGCCTGGAGTGATCGGTTGAATCAGCCCCAGCATTTT. This sequence encodes CAWSDRLNQPQHF. This sequence joins TRBV30 and TRBJ1-5; D uncertain. Trimming pared 1 base from V and 4 bases from J, leaving 8 bases between. The CDR3 is 13 amino acids. Germline V gene data show CDR1 as GTSNPN and CDR2 as SVGIG (reference sequence).